The 28 T cell receptor beta chains in this list originate from one sample, sequenced in a study of post-analysis software for immune sequencing data. Notes on the study in general: Several TRBV segments occurring more often in patients than controls included TRBV5-6, TRBV5-1 and TRBV20-1.

Prepared libraries of TCR beta cDNA carried unique molecular identifiers. TCRdb reprocessed the PCR reads via MiXCR and lists one record per CDR3 protein. The table records roughly 670,000 distinct CDR3 sequences, around 60% of them present only once. Antigens for these TCRs are unknown. The sample taken for sequencing was blood. These receptor sequences come from a girl aged 2-10 years with multiple sclerosis.

J is TRBJ2-3 and V is TRBV12-3 or TRBV12-4; 14 positions match TRBD2. The V and J ends lost 3 bases and 4 bases, in that order; junction bases with no gene match: 18. The CDR3 contains 21 residues. This CDR3 reads CASSLWDIAGTSGSRADTQYF. The CDR3 region has the DNA TGTGCCAGCAGTTTGTGGGACATCGCCGGGACTAGCGGGAGTAGGGCAGATACGCAGTATTTT.

This chain joins TRBV7-2 and TRBJ2-7, with a tentative D call TRBD1 (6 bases). Trimming removed 1 base from V and 5 bases from J, with 12 bases in between. Germline CDR1 and CDR2: SGHTA and FQGNSA. The CDR3 is 14 amino acids. The CDR3 loop is CASSLEGVLDEQYF. As DNA, the CDR3 is TGTGCCAGCAGCTTAGAGGGGGTCCTGGACGAGCAGTACTTC. Variable domain in full (rest from reference TRBV7-2 and TRBJ2-7): GAGVSQSPSNKVTEKGKDVELRCDPISGHTALYWYRQSLGQGLEFLIYFQGNSAPDKSGLPSDRFSAERTGGSVSTLTIQRTQQEDSAVYLCASSLEGVLDEQYFGPGTRLTVT.

This CDR3 is CASSPSQGARRETQYF. CDR3 nucleotide sequence: TGCGCCAGCAGTCCAAGCCAGGGGGCGAGGAGAGAGACCCAGTACTTC. The J gene is TRBJ2-7, the V gene TRBV4-1; TRBD1 agrees at 8 bases. Matching the DNA end better, TRBJ2-5 makes the J call doubtful. The germline gives CDR1 MGHRA, CDR2 YSYEKL. There are 16 residues in the CDR3.

The chain carries TRBV5-1 and TRBJ1-4, with D uncertain. Germline V gene sequence: CDR1 SGHRS, CDR2 YFSETQ. The CDR3 runs 14 residues. V lost 0 bases and J 6 bases, leaving 9 bases between the germline ends. CDR3 sequence (DNA): TGCGCCAGCAGCTTGGTGGGAAGAGATGAAAAACTGTTTTTT. Translation: CASSLVGRDEKLFF.

The V and J genes are TRBV3-1 and TRBJ2-7, with a weak D call TRBD1 (6 bases). Germline values: CDR1 LGHDT, CDR2 YNNKEL (reference sequence). The CDR3 loop spans 10 amino acids. As DNA, the CDR3 is TGTGTTACAGGGACCTACGAGCAGTACTTC. It yields the protein CVTGTYEQYF.

The chain carries TRBV5-1 and TRBJ2-3, with D tentatively TRBD1 or TRBD2 (6 bases each). CDR3 length equals 15 residues. The germline V gene has CDR1 SGHRS and CDR2 YFSETQ. The V and J ends lost 2 bases and 4 bases respectively, with 14 bases between them. The CDR3 region is CASSLQGSGADTQYF. In DNA, the CDR3 is TGCGCCAGCAGCTTACAGGGTTCGGGGGCAGATACGCAGTATTTT.

This clonotype was found a few times. The chain links TRBV28 to TRBJ2-1; TRBD2 aligns across 8 bases. Unmatched junction bases numbered 4, after V lost 2 bases and J lost 4 bases. Germline CDR1 and CDR2: MDHEN and SYDVKM. This CDR3 contains 15 residues. For the CDR3, the DNA is TGTGCCAGCAGTTTACCGGGAGGGTCATACAATGAGCAGTTCTTC. This codes for CASSLPGGSYNEQFF.

This rearrangement joins TRBV29-1 to TRBJ2-1; D gene unclear. The V and J ends lost 4 bases and 9 bases respectively, with 16 bases between them. Germline V lookup: CDR1 SQVTM, CDR2 ANQGSEA. The CDR3 has 13 residues. CDR3 coding DNA: TGCAGCGTTGGAAAGGGATCCGTACTTGAGCAGTTCTTC. Translating it yields CSVGKGSVLEQFF.

The gene calls are TRBV5-1 and TRBJ2-5; no definite D call. The CDR3 length is 15 residues. Trimming left V 5 bases short and J 0 bases short, with 14 bases between. The germline CDR1 and CDR2 sequences are SGHRS and YFSETQ. CDR3 coding DNA: TGCGCCAGCAGTTCGACCGGCCTTTACCAAGAGACCCAGTACTTC. Its protein product is CASSSTGLYQETQYF.

The CDR3 DNA follows: TGCGCCAGCAGCCAAGAAGAAGGTTTCTATGGCTACACCTTC. This gives the protein CASSQEEGFYGYTF. V usage is TRBV4-1 and J usage is TRBJ1-2; D remains unclear. CDR3 size: 14 residues. With 0 bases removed from V and 4 bases from J, the gap between germline ends came to 9 bases. The germline CDR1 and CDR2 sequences are MGHRA and YSYEKL.

This chain uses TRBV5-1 with TRBJ2-7; 7 bases agree with TRBD2. Trimming removed 4 bases from V and 5 bases from J; junction bases left unmatched: 9. Germline V lookup: CDR1 SGHRS, CDR2 YFSETQ. This CDR3 spans 14 amino acids. For the CDR3, the DNA is TGCGCCAGCAGCCCACTAGCGCTTGAAGACGAGCAGTACTTC. Translating gives CASSPLALEDEQYF.

The sample holds a few counts of this clonotype. This chain links TRBV29-1 with TRBJ1-2; TRBD1 agrees at 8 bases. The CDR3 has 13 residues. Germline assignment: CDR1 SQVTM and CDR2 ANQGSEA. This CDR3 reads CSTARGHLNGYTF. In nucleotides, the CDR3 is TGCAGTACAGCCAGGGGGCACTTGAATGGCTACACCTTC.

The chain employs TRBV7-9 and TRBJ2-1; D is ambiguous. This CDR3 has 13 amino acids. Germline-derived CDR1 and CDR2 are SEHNR and FQNEAQ (reference sequence). Between the trimmed V and J ends, which lost 2 bases and 7 bases, there was a span of 9 bases. The CDR3 sequence: CASSLSELNEQFF. The CDR3 DNA reads as TGTGCCAGCAGCTTATCGGAGTTGAATGAGCAGTTCTTC.

Only a few counts were recorded for this clonotype. V is TRBV5-1 and J is TRBJ2-1; D remains unclear. The CDR3 loop spans 12 amino acids. V lost 6 bases and J lost 7, with 11 bases in between. Germline values: CDR1 SGHRS, CDR2 YFSETQ. This CDR3 is CASTPDGNEQFF. The CDR3 bases are TGCGCCAGCACTCCGGACGGGAATGAGCAGTTCTTC.

The V and J genes are TRBV7-6 and TRBJ2-1, with a tentative D call TRBD2 (6 bases). The CDR3 consists of 15 residues. V was pared by 6 bases and J by 0 bases, with 12 bases between. Per germline, CDR1 SGHVS and CDR2 FNYEAQ. The CDR3 bases are TGTGCCAGCAGACGCGGGACCAACTCCTACAATGAGCAGTTCTTC. This codes for CASRRGTNSYNEQFF.

V gene TRBV29-1 combines with J gene TRBJ2-1; perhaps TRBD2 as D (6 bases). The V end lost 8 bases, the J end lost 2 bases, and 16 bases lay between the germline ends. Germline assignment: CDR1 SQVTM and CDR2 ANQGSEA. This CDR3 comprises 14 residues. The CDR3: CSMAGTRTYNEQFF. Here the CDR3 DNA reads TGCAGCATGGCGGGAACGCGCACCTACAATGAGCAGTTCTTC.

This clonotype was observed a handful of times. J is TRBJ2-3 and V is TRBV7-6; no definite D call. The V end lost 0 bases, the J end lost 8 bases, and 15 bases lay between the germline ends. There are 15 residues in the CDR3. CDR1 is SGHVS and CDR2 is FNYEAQ in the germline V gene. CDR3 nucleotides: TGTGCCAGCAGCTTAGCGCTTCAGGAGCCCGGTACGCAGTATTTT. It codes for CASSLALQEPGTQYF.

The chain combines TRBV20-1 with TRBJ1-5; D perhaps matches TRBD1 (6 bases). This CDR3 region has 16 residues. The V gene lost 5 bases and the J gene lost 3 bases, with 20 bases spanning the gap. Germline CDR1 and CDR2: DFQATT and SNEGSKA (reference sequence). Here the CDR3 reads CSASMRGATDNQPQHF. The DNA for the CDR3 is TGCAGTGCTTCCATGCGGGGGGCTACAGACAATCAGCCCCAGCATTTT.

The rearrangement joins TRBV3-1 to TRBJ2-4; perhaps TRBD2 as D (5 bases). Trimming removed 1 base from V and 6 bases from J, with 13 bases in between. In germline, CDR1 is LGHDT, CDR2 YNNKEL (reference sequence). The CDR3 consists of 15 residues. CDR3 sequence reads: CASSQGTRAGNIQYF. CDR3 nucleotide sequence: TGTGCCAGCAGCCAAGGGACGCGGGCGGGAAACATTCAGTACTTC. Full variable domain (rest looked up from reference TRBV3-1 and TRBJ2-4): DTAVSQTPKYLVTQMGNDKSIKCEQNLGHDTMYWYKQDSKKFLKIMFSYNNKELIINETVPNRFSPKSPDKAHLNLHINSLELGDSAVYFCASSQGTRAGNIQYFGAGTRLSVL.

V gene TRBV19 combines with J gene TRBJ1-2, with TRBD1 as a possible D gene (5 bases). CDR1 and CDR2 from the germline V gene are LNHDA and SQIVND (reference sequence). V was cut by 7 bases and J by 1 base, with 10 bases left in between. The CDR3 has 13 amino acids. The CDR3 DNA sequence: TGTGCCAGTAAAGAGGGACTTAACTATGGCTACACCTTC. It encodes CASKEGLNYGYTF.

The chain links TRBV20-1 to TRBJ2-1, with D possibly matching TRBD1 (5 bases). Germline V gene lookup returns CDR1 DFQATT and CDR2 SNEGSKA (reference sequence). The ends were cut back, 6 bases at V and 1 base at J, with 16 bases in the middle. CDR3 length: 15 residues. DNA for the CDR3: TGCAGTGCCGTAGTACCGCAGGGATCCTACAATGAGCAGTTCTTC. This translates into CSAVVPQGSYNEQFF.

This rearrangement joins TRBV20-1 to TRBJ2-1; 16 bases map to TRBD2. V shed 6 bases and J 1 base; nucleotides not matched to a gene: 12. This CDR3 region has 19 residues. Germline V gene sequence: CDR1 DFQATT, CDR2 SNEGSKA (reference sequence). This CDR3 is CSAPGQGLAGGSSYNEQFF. The CDR3 DNA follows: TGCAGTGCCCCGGGACAGGGACTAGCGGGAGGGTCATCCTACAATGAGCAGTTCTTC.

The rearrangement joins TRBV6-4 to TRBJ1-1; D is ambiguous. CDR1 MRHNA and CDR2 SNTAGT come from the germline V gene. This CDR3 has 14 residues. V lost 3 bases to trimming and J lost 1 base, with 9 bases between them. CDR3 sequence reads: CASSEGQTNTEAFF. In DNA, the CDR3 is TGTGCCAGCAGTGAGGGTCAGACGAACACTGAAGCTTTCTTT.

This clonotype was counted a few times. The rearrangement uses TRBV7-9 and TRBJ2-1, with TRBD2 as a possible D gene (5 bases). V shed 4 bases and J shed 11 bases, with 9 bases lying between them. The CDR3 totals 11 residues. Germline assignment: CDR1 SEHNR and CDR2 FQNEAQ (reference sequence). The chain's CDR3 is CASSWAGQQFF. The CDR3, as DNA: TGTGCCAGCAGCTGGGCGGGCCAGCAGTTCTTC.

V usage is TRBV20-1 and J usage is TRBJ2-7; D is possibly TRBD2 (6 bases). The germline gives CDR1 DFQATT, CDR2 SNEGSKA (reference sequence). CDR3 size: 13 residues. Trimming stripped 3 bases from V and 2 bases from J, with 11 bases between. As DNA, the CDR3 is TGCAGTGCTAGTACCCAGCGGGCCTACGAGCAGTACTTC. Protein sequence: CSASTQRAYEQYF.

This clonotype was detected a few times. This chain joins TRBV7-8 and TRBJ1-6; D not certain. This CDR3 has 19 residues. Germline V CDR1 and CDR2: SGHVS, FQNEAQ. Trimming stripped 0 bases from V and 0 bases from J, with 15 bases between. The CDR3 DNA reads as TGTGCCAGCAGCTTAGCGCGGGTATTCCTGAGCTCCTATAATTCACCCCTCCACTTT. Translation gives CASSLARVFLSSYNSPLHF.

This clonotype was observed a few times. CDR3 amino acids: CASRPQGTNIQYF. CDR3 bases: TGTGCCAGCAGACCACAGGGTACGAACATTCAGTACTTC. The V and J genes are TRBV6-5 and TRBJ2-4, with D possibly being TRBD1 (6 bases). CDR1 is MNHEY, CDR2 SVGAGI, per germline. Trimming removed 6 bases at V and 7 bases at J, with 13 bases between. CDR3 length: 13 amino acids.

There are a few counts of this clonotype. The chain joins TRBV21-1 to TRBJ2-3; the D call of TRBD1 is as the table states it, not checked on the DNA. TRBV21-1 is assigned pseudogene status. This CDR3 is 14 amino acids long. The CDR3 loop reads CASNLQGTTDTQYF. CDR3 bases: TGTGCCAGCAATCTACAGGGAACCACAGATACGCAGTATTTT.